The 16 T cell receptor beta chains below all came from one sample that was sequenced in a study of Ad26.COV2.S vaccination and SARS-CoV-2 variants. Method: immunoSEQ multiplex PCR; TCRdb's copy keeps in-frame clones and lacks some. The sample comprises approximately 340,000 clones, 80% to 90% of which are singletons, and roughly 3.1% rests with the top ten. Documented treatment: roughly 19 received Ad26.COV2.S at low or high dose, single or two shots; roughly 5 received placebo; per-sample allocation not given. Collection of the samples took place on day 63 after the first injection of vaccine or placebo. This specimen consisted of peripheral blood, obtained in a trial of Ad26.COV2.S vaccine versus placebo. Source of these receptors: a person aged 18-65 years who received the Ad26.COV2.S COVID-19 vaccine or a placebo.

The CDR3 is CASSPGLASGGGYQETQYF. CDR3 sequence (DNA): TGCGCCAGCAGCCCGGGTTTGGCTAGCGGGGGGGGGTACCAAGAGACCCAGTACTTC. This chain connects TRBV4-3 to TRBJ2-5; 12 bases match TRBD2. This CDR3 region has 19 residues. CDR1 is LGHNA and CDR2 is YSLEER in the germline V gene. Unmatched junction bases numbered 12, after V lost 4 bases and J lost 0 bases.

The chain joins TRBV6-5 to TRBJ2-7, with TRBD2 matching over 11 bases. The CDR3 sequence is 13 residues long. V lost 5 bases and J lost 4; bases outside the gene matches: 1. Germline-derived CDR1 and CDR2 are MNHEY and SVGAGI. CDR3 region: CASSRLAGYEQYF. The DNA for the CDR3 is TGTGCCAGCAGTCGACTAGCGGGGTACGAGCAGTACTTC.

CDR3 region: CASSFSDRRQPQHF. The CDR3 coding sequence is TGTGCCAGCAGCTTCTCCGACAGGCGTCAGCCCCAGCATTTT. The gene calls are TRBV7-9 and TRBJ1-5, with D perhaps TRBD1 (6 bases). Germline CDR1 reads SEHNR; CDR2 reads FQNEAQ (reference sequence). The CDR3 spans 14 residues. V lost 3 bases and J 6 bases, leaving 12 bases between the germline ends. The whole variable domain, filled in from reference TRBV7-9 and TRBJ1-5, reads DTGVSQNPRHKITKRGQNVTFRCDPISEHNRLYWYRQTLGQGPEFLTYFQNEAQLEKSRLLSDRFSAERPKGSFSTLEIQRTEQGDSAMYLCASSFSDRRQPQHFGDGTRLSIL.

The V call is TRBV12-3 or TRBV12-4, the J call TRBJ2-2; D gene ambiguous. V was pared by 6 bases and J by 7 bases, with 9 bases between. The CDR3 contains 12 residues. The CDR3 here is CASSSYGGELFF. The CDR3, as DNA: TGTGCCAGCAGCTCATATGGCGGGGAGCTGTTTTTT.

This chain uses TRBV11-2 with TRBJ1-1; no clear D gene. This CDR3 comprises 15 residues. The V and J ends lost 2 bases and 1 base respectively, with 11 bases between them. The germline V gene has CDR1 SGHAT and CDR2 FQNNGV. This chain's CDR3 is CASSLSLRQNTEAFF. In nucleotides, the CDR3 is TGTGCCAGCAGCTTATCTTTGCGGCAGAACACTGAAGCTTTCTTT.

This chain joins TRBV10-3 and TRBJ2-3, with 7 bases matching TRBD2. Germline V gene data show CDR1 as ENHRY and CDR2 as SYGVKD. V gave up 2 bases and J gave up 0 bases; unmatched junction bases: 11. The CDR3 consists of 18 residues. CDR3 sequence reads: CAISEPKGLAVSTDTQYF. CDR3 sequence (DNA): TGTGCCATCAGTGAGCCAAAAGGGCTAGCGGTGAGCACAGATACGCAGTATTTT.

CDR3 in DNA: TGTGCCAGCAGTTTATTTCGACTAGCGGGAGTGGGGGAGCAGTACTTC. It is translated as CASSLFRLAGVGEQYF. The chain is built from TRBV28 and TRBJ2-7, with 12 bases lining up with TRBD2. The CDR3 runs 16 residues. Per germline, CDR1 MDHEN and CDR2 SYDVKM. V lost 1 base, J lost 7 bases, and 8 bases stayed unmatched.

This rearrangement joins TRBV5-1 to TRBJ1-6; D remains ambiguous. The germline CDR1 and CDR2 sequences are SGHRS and YFSETQ. V gave up 0 bases and J gave up 0 bases, with 1 base separating them. The CDR3 spans 14 residues. The CDR3 DNA sequence: TGCGCCAGCAGCTTGGGCTCCTATAATTCACCCCTCCACTTT. Translation: CASSLGSYNSPLHF.

The chain is built from TRBV3-1 (or the pseudogene TRBV3-2) and TRBJ2-5; 9 nucleotides match TRBD2. This CDR3 comprises 17 residues. With V trimmed by 4 bases and J by 3 bases, 12 bases remained unmatched. The germline V gene has CDR1 LGHDT and CDR2 YNNKEL (reference sequence). This chain's CDR3 is CASSLRGGGAREETQYF. The CDR3 bases are TGTGCCAGCAGCCTCCGGGGCGGGGGGGCACGGGAAGAGACCCAGTACTTC.

The chain links TRBV10-3 to TRBJ1-5; D is possibly TRBD1 (5 bases). The CDR3 runs to 13 residues. Trimming took 6 bases from V and 5 from J, leaving 11 bases between them. The germline V gene encodes CDR1 ENHRY and CDR2 SYGVKD. For the CDR3, the DNA is TGTGCCATCAGCGACGGCAGGGATCAGCCCCAGCATTTT. It is translated as CAISDGRDQPQHF.

The rearrangement joins TRBV6-5 to TRBJ1-2, with 7 bases aligning to TRBD1. With V trimmed by 7 bases and J by 4 bases, 6 bases remained unmatched. From germline, CDR1 is MNHEY and CDR2 SVGAGI. This CDR3 has 13 residues. The CDR3 DNA is TGTGCCAGCACACCAGGGGGAATCTATGGCTACACCTTC. This codes for CASTPGGIYGYTF.

This clone was picked up one time. V is TRBV27 and J is TRBJ2-1; 12 positions agree with TRBD1. Germline lookup yields CDR1 MNHEY and CDR2 SMNVEV (reference sequence). J was trimmed by 5 bases and V by 4 bases; bases with no gene match: 3. This CDR3 has 15 amino acids. This chain's CDR3 is CASSWDRGRNNEQFF. CDR3 DNA: TGTGCCAGCAGTTGGGACAGGGGGCGGAACAATGAGCAGTTCTTC.

V usage is TRBV20-1 and J usage is TRBJ2-3; no definite D call. Germline V gene lookup returns CDR1 DFQATT and CDR2 SNEGSKA (reference sequence). There are 11 residues in the CDR3. The V and J ends lost 5 bases and 6 bases respectively, with 9 bases between them. The chain's CDR3 is CSAGTWDTQYF. The DNA for the CDR3 is TGCAGTGCTGGCACTTGGGATACGCAGTATTTT.

The J gene is TRBJ1-6, the V gene TRBV6-4; D call uncertain. The CDR3 length is 14 residues. Looked up from germline, CDR1 is MRHNA and CDR2 is SNTAGT. V was shortened by 4 bases and J by 7 bases, with 11 bases between the two germline ends. The CDR3 here is CASSATSGNSPLHF. In DNA form, the CDR3 reads TGTGCCAGCAGTGCCACCAGCGGGAATTCACCCCTCCACTTT.

The CDR3 sequence: CASSFGGGRNEQFF. CDR3 sequence (DNA): TGTGCCAGCAGCTTTGGGGGGGGCCGCAATGAGCAGTTCTTC. The chain joins TRBV5-4 to TRBJ2-1, with a tentative D call TRBD2 (7 bases). V was shortened by 2 bases and J by 6 bases, with 12 bases between the two germline ends. From germline, CDR1 is SGHNT and CDR2 YYREEE (reference sequence). The CDR3 runs to 14 residues.

CDR3 residues: CSASVEDTQYF. Here the CDR3 DNA reads TGCAGTGCTAGTGTGGAGGATACGCAGTATTTT. The gene calls are TRBV20-1 and TRBJ2-3; no firm D call. CDR1 is DFQATT, CDR2 SNEGSKA, per germline (reference sequence). V lost 3 bases and J lost 6, with 7 bases in between. This CDR3 region has 11 residues.